This T cell receptor beta chain appears in the sequencing data of a study of T cell responses to AZD1222 COVID-19 vaccine. As for this clone: Its antigen is currently unknown.

V lost 4 bases and J lost 4, with 20 bases in between. Germline V gene sequence: CDR1 MNHEY, CDR2 SMNVEV (reference sequence). The CDR3 spans 16 residues. Study-wide results and limits: Epitopes outside B.1.351 and B.1.1.7 mutated regions reportedly drew nearly half of spike TCRs. Spike-specific TCR breadth and depth were elevated following two AZD1222 doses.

Produced via immunoSEQ multiplex PCR; TCRdb's table is partial and in-frame only. The sample lists more than 90,000 clones, approximately 90% occurring once. The chain couples TRBV27 to TRBJ2-7; no definite D call. This receptor was taken from an adult who received the AZD1222 COVID-19 vaccine. This sample comprised peripheral blood, obtained 28 days after the second AZD1222 dose. DNA for the CDR3: TGTGCCAGCAGTTGGATGCTAGGGCAGGCCGCGTACGAGCAGTACTTC. As protein: CASSWMLGQAAYEQYF.